The present entry profiles one T cell receptor beta chain with its context. Method: immunoSEQ multiplex PCR; TCRdb's copy keeps in-frame clones and lacks some. The sample contains over 250,000 clones, approximately 85% of which appear only once. The entry originates in a study of blood T cell repertoires in COVID-19. The overall study: T cells, B-cell-depleted T cells, or PBMCs provided the cDNA or gDNA that served as material.

Germline CDR1 SGHDN, CDR2 FVKESK. The CDR3 runs to 13 residues. The J segment lost 4 bases and the V segment lost 4 bases, leaving 2 bases of the junction unmatched. This sequence originates from a human donor in a cohort sampled during active COVID-19. The rearrangement links TRBV14 to TRBJ2-5, with 8 nucleotides matching TRBD2. The sample was peripheral blood. The DNA for the CDR3 is TGTGCCAGCAGCCCAGCGGGGGCAGAGACCCAGTACTTC. Translating gives CASSPAGAETQYF.